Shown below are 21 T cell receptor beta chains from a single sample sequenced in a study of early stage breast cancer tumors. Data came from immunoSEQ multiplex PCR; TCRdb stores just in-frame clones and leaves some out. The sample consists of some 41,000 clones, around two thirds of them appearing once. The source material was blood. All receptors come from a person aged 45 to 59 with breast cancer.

DNA for the CDR3: TGTGCCAGTAGTATTCCAGGGGGCATGAACACTGAAGCTTTCTTT. It is translated as CASSIPGGMNTEAFF. The chain uses TRBV19 and TRBJ1-1; 8 nucleotides match TRBD1. V was pared by 3 bases and J by 0 bases, with 3 bases of the junction left unmatched. The CDR3 consists of 15 residues. Germline CDR1 and CDR2: LNHDA and SQIVND (reference sequence).

The CDR3 is CASTENRGGDTQYF. The CDR3, as DNA: TGTGCCAGCACCGAAAACAGGGGAGGAGATACGCAGTATTTT. This chain links TRBV6-6 with TRBJ2-3; weak D call: TRBD1 (7 bases). Trimming removed 7 bases at V and 5 bases at J, with 16 bases between. CDR1 is MNHNY, CDR2 SVGAGI, per germline (reference sequence). There are 14 residues in the CDR3.

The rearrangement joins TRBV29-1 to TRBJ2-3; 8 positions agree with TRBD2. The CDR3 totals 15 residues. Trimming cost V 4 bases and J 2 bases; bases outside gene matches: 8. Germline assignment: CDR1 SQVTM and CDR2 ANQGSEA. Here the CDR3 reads CSVVFLAGSTDTQYF. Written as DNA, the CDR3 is TGCAGCGTTGTTTTTCTAGCGGGCTCCACAGATACGCAGTATTTT.

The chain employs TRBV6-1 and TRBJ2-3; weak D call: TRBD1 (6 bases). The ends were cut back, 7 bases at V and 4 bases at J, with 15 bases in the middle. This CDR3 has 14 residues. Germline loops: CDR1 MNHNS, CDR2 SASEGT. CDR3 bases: TGTGCCAGCATCAAGGACAAGGGGGCAGATACGCAGTATTTT. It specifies CASIKDKGADTQYF.

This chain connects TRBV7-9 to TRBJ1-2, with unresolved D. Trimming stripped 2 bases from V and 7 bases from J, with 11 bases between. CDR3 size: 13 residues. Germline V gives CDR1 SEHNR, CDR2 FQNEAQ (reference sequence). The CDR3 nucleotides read TGTGCCAGCAGCTTAAACAGTAACACTGGCTACACCTTC. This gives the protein CASSLNSNTGYTF.

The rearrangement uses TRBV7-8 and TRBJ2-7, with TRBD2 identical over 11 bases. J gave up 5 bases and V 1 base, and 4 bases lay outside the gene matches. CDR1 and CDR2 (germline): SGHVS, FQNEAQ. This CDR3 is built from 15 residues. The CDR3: CASSLVAGGPDEQYF. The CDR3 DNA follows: TGTGCCAGCAGCTTAGTAGCGGGAGGGCCGGACGAGCAGTACTTC.

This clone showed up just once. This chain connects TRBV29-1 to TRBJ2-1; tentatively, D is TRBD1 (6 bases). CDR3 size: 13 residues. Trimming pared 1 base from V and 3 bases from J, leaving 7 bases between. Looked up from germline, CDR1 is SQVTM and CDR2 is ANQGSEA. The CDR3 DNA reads TGCAGCGTTGAAGTGGACAGCTACAATGAGCAGTTCTTC. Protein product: CSVEVDSYNEQFF.

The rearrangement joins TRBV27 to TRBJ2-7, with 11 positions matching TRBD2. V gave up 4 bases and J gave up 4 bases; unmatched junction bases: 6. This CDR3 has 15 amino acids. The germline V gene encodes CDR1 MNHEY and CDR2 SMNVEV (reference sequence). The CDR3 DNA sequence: TGTGCCAGCAGTTCGACGGGACTAGCGGAATACGAGCAGTACTTC. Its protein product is CASSSTGLAEYEQYF.

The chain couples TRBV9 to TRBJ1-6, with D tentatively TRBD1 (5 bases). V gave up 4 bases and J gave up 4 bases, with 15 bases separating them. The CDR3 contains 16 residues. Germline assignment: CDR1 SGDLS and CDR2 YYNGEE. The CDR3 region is CASSPRGEEYNSPLHF. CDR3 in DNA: TGTGCCAGCAGCCCCCGGGGGGAGGAATATAATTCACCCCTCCACTTT.

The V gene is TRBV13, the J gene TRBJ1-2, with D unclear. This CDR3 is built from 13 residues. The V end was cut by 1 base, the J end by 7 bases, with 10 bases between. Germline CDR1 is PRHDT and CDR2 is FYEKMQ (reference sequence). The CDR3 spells CASSLVSFGGYTF. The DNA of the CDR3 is TGTGCCAGCAGCTTAGTGTCCTTCGGTGGCTACACCTTC. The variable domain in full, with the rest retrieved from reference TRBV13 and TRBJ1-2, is AAGVIQSPRHLIKEKRETATLKCYPIPRHDTVYWYQQGPGQDPQFLISFYEKMQSDKGSIPDRFSAQQFSDYHSELNMSSLELGDSALYFCASSLVSFGGYTFGSGTRLTVV.

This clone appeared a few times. The DNA for the CDR3 is TGTGCCAGCAGTCCCACTCGTACAGGGATTGGTGGCTACACCTTC. This encodes CASSPTRTGIGGYTF. The chain links TRBV27 to TRBJ1-2; D perhaps matches TRBD1 (6 bases). The germline gives CDR1 MNHEY, CDR2 SMNVEV (reference sequence). CDR3 length equals 15 residues. V was clipped by 5 bases and J by 7 bases, with 20 bases between them.

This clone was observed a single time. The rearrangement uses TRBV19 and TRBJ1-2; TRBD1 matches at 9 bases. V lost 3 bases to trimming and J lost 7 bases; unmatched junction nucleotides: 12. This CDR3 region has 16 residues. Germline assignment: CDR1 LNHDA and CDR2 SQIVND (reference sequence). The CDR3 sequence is CASSMFNTGGKGGYTF. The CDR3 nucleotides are TGTGCCAGTAGTATGTTCAACACAGGGGGCAAGGGTGGCTACACCTTC.

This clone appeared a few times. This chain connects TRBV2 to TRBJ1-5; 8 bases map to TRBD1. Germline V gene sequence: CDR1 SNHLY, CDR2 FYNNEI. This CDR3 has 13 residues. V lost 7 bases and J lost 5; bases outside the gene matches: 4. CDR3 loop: CASTSGQDQPQHF. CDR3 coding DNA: TGTGCCAGCACCTCGGGACAGGATCAGCCCCAGCATTTT.

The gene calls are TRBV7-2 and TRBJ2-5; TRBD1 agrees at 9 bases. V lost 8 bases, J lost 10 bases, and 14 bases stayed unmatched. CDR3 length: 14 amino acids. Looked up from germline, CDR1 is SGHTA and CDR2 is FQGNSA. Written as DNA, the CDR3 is TGTGCCAGCTCTTGGAAGGACAGGGGTGGTGGCCAGTACTTC. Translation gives CASSWKDRGGGQYF.

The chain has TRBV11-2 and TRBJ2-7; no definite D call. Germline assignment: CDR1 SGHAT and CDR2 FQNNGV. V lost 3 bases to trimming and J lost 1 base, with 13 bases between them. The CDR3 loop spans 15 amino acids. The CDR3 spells CASSLKTRSSYEQYF. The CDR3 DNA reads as TGTGCCAGCAGCTTGAAGACTCGAAGTTCCTACGAGCAGTACTTC.

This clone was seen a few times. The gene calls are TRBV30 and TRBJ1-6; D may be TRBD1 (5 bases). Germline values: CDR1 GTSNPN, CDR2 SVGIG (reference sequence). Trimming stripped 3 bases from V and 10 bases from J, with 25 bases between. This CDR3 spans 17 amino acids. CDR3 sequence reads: CAWRRRDGSGRGSPLHF. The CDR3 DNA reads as TGTGCCTGGAGGCGGCGGGACGGCTCTGGGAGGGGCTCACCCCTCCACTTT.

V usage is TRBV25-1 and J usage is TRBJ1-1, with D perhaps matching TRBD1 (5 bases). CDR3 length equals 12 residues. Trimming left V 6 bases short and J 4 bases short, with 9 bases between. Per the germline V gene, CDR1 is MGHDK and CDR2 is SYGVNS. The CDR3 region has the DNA TGTGCCAGCAGGGCGCAGGGCACTGAAGCTTTCTTT. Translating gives CASRAQGTEAFF.

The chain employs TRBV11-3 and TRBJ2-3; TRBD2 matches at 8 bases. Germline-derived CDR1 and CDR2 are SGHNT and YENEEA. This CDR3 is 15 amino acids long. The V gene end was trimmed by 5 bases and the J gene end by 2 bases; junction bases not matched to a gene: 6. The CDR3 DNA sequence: TGTGCCAGCAGCCCGAGCGGGAGACACACAGATACGCAGTATTTT. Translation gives CASSPSGRHTDTQYF.

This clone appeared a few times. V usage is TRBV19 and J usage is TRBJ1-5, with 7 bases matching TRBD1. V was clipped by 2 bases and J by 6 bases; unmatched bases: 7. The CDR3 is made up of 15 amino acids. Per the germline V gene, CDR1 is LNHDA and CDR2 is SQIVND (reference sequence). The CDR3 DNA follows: TGTGCCAGTAGTATATGGCAGGGGGTAGGTCAGCCCCAGCATTTT. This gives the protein CASSIWQGVGQPQHF.

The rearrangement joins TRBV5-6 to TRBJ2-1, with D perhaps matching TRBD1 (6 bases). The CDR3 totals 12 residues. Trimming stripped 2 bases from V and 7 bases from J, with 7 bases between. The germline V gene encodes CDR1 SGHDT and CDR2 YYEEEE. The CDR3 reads CASSFRGNEQFF. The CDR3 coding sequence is TGTGCCAGCAGCTTTAGGGGGAATGAGCAGTTCTTC.

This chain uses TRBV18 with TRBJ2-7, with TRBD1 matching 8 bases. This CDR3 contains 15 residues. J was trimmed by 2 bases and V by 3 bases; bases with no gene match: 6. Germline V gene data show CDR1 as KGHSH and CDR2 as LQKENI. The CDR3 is CASSPNRGQAYEQYF. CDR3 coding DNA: TGTGCCAGCTCACCCAACAGGGGACAGGCCTACGAGCAGTACTTC.